A selection of T cell receptor beta chains follows, all from one sample in a study of blood T cell repertoires in COVID-19. Only in-frame clones appear in the TCRdb table, and some are missing; sequencing was by immunoSEQ multiplex PCR. The top ten hold 3% of the sample, which has more than 200,000 clones, around 90% seen once. The sequenced material came from peripheral blood. The receptors were gathered from a man between 18 and 29 years old with active or convalescent COVID-19. CDR3s include the opening cysteine and the closing phenylalanine or tryptophan. A D gene is named only where the DNA matches it firmly. The size of a clone is reported for some rows only, either as once, few or many, or as a class for expanded clones.

CDR3 length | D gene | clone size | J gene | V gene | CDR3 protein | CDR3 DNA
15 | TRBD1 | once | TRBJ1-2 | TRBV29-1 | CSGRTPGQGNGGYTF | TGCAGCGGGCGAACGCCGGGACAGGGGAACGGGGGCTACACCTTC
13 | . | . | TRBJ2-1 | TRBV5-4 | CASSFGPADEQFF | TGTGCCAGCAGCTTCGGTCCGGCGGATGAGCAGTTCTTC
15 | TRBD1 | . | TRBJ2-7 | TRBV7-9 | CATKRPGQVVDEQYF | TGTGCCACCAAACGCCCCGGACAGGTAGTCGACGAGCAGTACTTC
16 | TRBD1 | . | TRBJ2-3 | TRBV28 | CASTPSTGLSTDTQYF | TGTGCCAGCACCCCATCGACAGGGCTTAGCACAGATACGCAGTATTTT
14 | . | few | TRBJ1-1 | TRBV5-3 | CARSFRYSNTEAFF | TGTGCCAGAAGCTTTCGGTACTCGAACACTGAAGCTTTCTTT
16 | . | . | TRBJ2-4 | TRBV7-8 | CASSLRGEGTKNIQYF | TGTGCCAGCAGCTTAAGGGGGGAGGGCACCAAAAACATTCAGTACTTC
14 | TRBD1 | . | TRBJ2-5 | TRBV3-1/TRBV3-2 | CASSQSDRQETQYF | TGTGCCAGCAGCCAATCGGACAGGCAAGAGACCCAGTACTTC
15 | TRBD1 | . | TRBJ1-6 | TRBV28 | CASSLRTGANSPLHF | TGTGCCAGCAGTTTACGGACAGGGGCTAATTCACCCCTCCACTTT
15 | TRBD2 | . | TRBJ2-7 | TRBV20-1 | CSASPSGDYSYEQYF | TGCAGTGCTAGTCCTAGCGGGGACTACTCCTACGAGCAGTACTTC
16 | TRBD1 | . | TRBJ2-1 | TRBV5-1 | CASSLTGTGALDEQFF | TGCGCCAGCAGCTTAACCGGGACAGGGGCCTTGGATGAGCAGTTCTTC
15 | TRBD2 | . | TRBJ2-1 | TRBV6-2/TRBV6-3 | CASSLTGTISGEQFF | TGTGCCAGCAGTTTAACCGGGACTATAAGTGGTGAGCAGTTCTTC
14 | TRBD1 | few | TRBJ2-3 | TRBV6-4 | CASSDSQGADTQYF | TGTGCCAGCAGTGACTCGCAGGGGGCAGATACGCAGTATTTT
14 | . | . | TRBJ1-2 | TRBV7-9 | CASSPGAAVSGYTF | TGTGCCAGCAGCCCAGGAGCGGCGGTAAGCGGCTACACCTTC
16 | . | . | TRBJ2-7 | TRBV21-1 | CASSIGTSGRTDEQYF | TGTGCCAGCAGCATAGGGACTAGCGGGAGAACAGACGAGCAGTACTTC
16 | . | . | TRBJ1-1 | TRBV5-5 | CASSLIQGIVATEAFF | TGTGCCAGCAGCTTGATACAGGGTATCGTTGCCACTGAAGCTTTCTTT
16 | . | . | TRBJ2-6 | TRBV7-2 | CASSRGGGSGANVLTF | TGTGCCAGCAGCAGGGGCGGTGGCTCTGGGGCCAACGTCCTGACTTTC
16 | . | few | TRBJ2-5 | TRBV5-1 | CASSLGPASVQETQYF | TGCGCCAGCAGCTTGGGTCCTGCGTCGGTACAAGAGACCCAGTACTTC
15 | . | once | TRBJ1-5 | TRBV5-8 | CASRRHLQGSQPQHF | TGTGCCAGCAGGCGACACCTGCAGGGGTCTCAGCCCCAGCATTTT
13 | . | few | TRBJ1-6 | TRBV2 | CASQAGPDSPLHF | TGTGCCAGCCAGGCAGGCCCGGATTCACCCCTCCACTTT
13 | . | . | TRBJ1-3 | TRBV5-1 | CASSSYSGNTIYF | TGCGCCAGCAGCAGCTACTCTGGAAACACCATATATTTT
16 | TRBD1 | . | TRBJ1-4 | TRBV6-4 | CASSEHGQGGNEKLFF | TGTGCCAGCAGTGAACATGGACAGGGGGGGAATGAAAAACTGTTTTTT
15 | . | . | TRBJ1-5 | TRBV4-1 | CASSQDRQYNQPQHF | TGCGCCAGCAGCCAAGATCGCCAGTACAATCAGCCCCAGCATTTT
18 | TRBD1 | . | TRBJ1-5 | TRBV27 | CASSPLTGTGEGNQPQHF | TGTGCCAGCAGTCCCCTTACAGGGACAGGGGAGGGCAATCAGCCCCAGCATTTT
16 | TRBD1 | . | TRBJ1-1 | TRBV27 | CASSPRDRGLGPEAFF | TGTGCCAGCAGTCCCCGGGACAGGGGGCTAGGGCCAGAAGCTTTCTTT
13 | . | . | TRBJ2-3 | TRBV6-2/TRBV6-3 | CASSTGVGDTQYF | TGTGCCAGCAGTACGGGAGTAGGAGATACGCAGTATTTT
17 | . | . | TRBJ1-1 | TRBV5-6 | CASSLGSGVREGTEAFF | TGTGCCAGCAGCCTTGGTTCCGGGGTGAGGGAAGGCACTGAAGCTTTCTTT
14 | TRBD2 | few | TRBJ2-7 | TRBV5-4 | CASSEGLAGAEQYF | TGTGCCAGCAGCGAAGGACTAGCGGGAGCCGAGCAGTACTTC
17 | TRBD1 | once | TRBJ2-5 | TRBV7-9 | CASSLDALGQYQETQYF | TGTGCCAGCAGCTTAGACGCGTTGGGACAGTACCAAGAGACCCAGTACTTC
16 | . | . | TRBJ1-4 | TRBV6-1 | CASSELIRGLNEKLFF | TGTGCCAGCAGTGAGCTCATAAGGGGGTTGAATGAAAAACTGTTTTTT
16 | . | few | TRBJ1-5 | TRBV19 | CASSIGSSQGSQPQHF | TGTGCCAGTAGTATTGGGTCGTCGCAGGGGAGTCAGCCCCAGCATTTT
23 | TRBD2 | . | TRBJ2-3 | TRBV15 | CATSSPDAGLAGGLSMLTDTQYF | TGTGCCACCAGCAGCCCGGATGCCGGACTAGCGGGGGGCCTATCGATGCTCACAGATACGCAGTATTTT
13 | . | once | TRBJ2-3 | TRBV7-2 | CASSLAFTDTQYF | TGTGCCAGCAGCTTAGCCTTCACAGATACGCAGTATTTT
15 | TRBD1 | . | TRBJ2-3 | TRBV4-3 | CASSLGTGASDTQYF | TGCGCCAGCAGCCTCGGGACAGGGGCCTCAGATACGCAGTATTTT
16 | TRBD1 | . | TRBJ1-1 | TRBV5-1 | CASSPQPTGGSTEAFF | TGCGCCAGCAGCCCCCAACCGACAGGGGGGAGCACTGAAGCTTTCTTT
15 | TRBD1 | . | TRBJ1-3 | TRBV6-5 | CASTLGQHSGNTIYF | TGTGCCAGCACTTTGGGACAGCACTCTGGAAACACCATATATTTT
13 | . | . | TRBJ1-1 | TRBV7-3 | CASSLSRATEAFF | TGTGCCAGCAGCCTAAGCAGGGCCACTGAAGCTTTCTTT
12 | . | few | TRBJ1-2 | TRBV28 | CASAGFFGGYTF | TGTGCCAGCGCGGGATTTTTCGGAGGCTACACCTTC
15 | . | . | TRBJ2-3 | TRBV7-8 | CASSLGARVPDTQYF | TGTGCCAGCAGCTTAGGAGCACGAGTGCCAGATACGCAGTATTTT
14 | TRBD2 | . | TRBJ2-1 | TRBV27 | CASRLAGVYNEQFF | TGTGCCAGCAGACTAGCGGGAGTCTACAATGAGCAGTTCTTC
16 | TRBD1 | . | TRBJ2-7 | TRBV28 | CASSRNPGQGTYEQYF | TGTGCCAGCAGCCGAAACCCGGGACAGGGGACCTACGAGCAGTACTTC
14 | . | . | TRBJ1-5 | TRBV6-1 | CASSEMAVNQPQHF | TGTGCCAGCAGTGAAATGGCAGTCAATCAGCCCCAGCATTTT
17 | . | . | TRBJ2-3 | TRBV12-2 | CASRLYVGEKEGDTQYF | TGTGCAAGTCGCTTGTACGTCGGGGAGAAGGAAGGAGATACGCAGTATTTT
10 | . | . | TRBJ2-5 | TRBV28 | CASSSRTQYF | TGTGCCAGCAGTTCTCGTACCCAGTACTTC
17 | TRBD1 | . | TRBJ1-2 | TRBV5-6 | CASSLEAGGILNYGYTF | TGTGCCAGCAGCTTGGAAGCAGGGGGCATTCTTAACTATGGCTACACCTTC
17 | . | . | TRBJ2-1 | TRBV5-6 | CASSPLSDRSSYNEQFF | TGTGCCAGCAGTCCATTATCAGACAGGAGCTCCTACAATGAGCAGTTCTTC
13 | . | . | TRBJ1-1 | TRBV5-4 | CASSTRQDSEAFF | TGTGCCAGCAGCACGAGACAGGATTCTGAAGCTTTCTTT
16 | . | . | TRBJ1-6 | TRBV27 | CASTPLVSSYNSPLHF | TGTGCCAGCACCCCACTGGTTAGCTCCTATAATTCACCCCTCCACTTT
14 | . | . | TRBJ2-5 | TRBV28 | CASSPGGRSETQYF | TGTGCCAGCAGTCCCGGAGGGCGGTCGGAGACCCAGTACTTC
16 | TRBD2 | . | TRBJ2-5 | TRBV19 | CASSVGLAGTQETQYF | TGTGCCAGTAGTGTCGGACTAGCGGGAACCCAGGAGACCCAGTACTTC
16 | . | . | TRBJ1-4 | TRBV11-2 | CASSLDIRGTNEKLFF | TGTGCCAGCAGCTTAGATATTAGGGGGACAAATGAAAAACTGTTTTTT
14 | TRBD2 | . | TRBJ2-5 | TRBV6-5 | CASSTGLVPETQYF | TGTGCCAGCAGTACGGGACTAGTGCCAGAGACCCAGTACTTC
16 | TRBD2 | once | TRBJ2-1 | TRBV5-1 | CASSLGLAGVYNEQFF | TGCGCCAGCAGCTTGGGATTGGCGGGGGTGTACAATGAGCAGTTCTTC
15 | TRBD1 | . | TRBJ1-3 | TRBV5-6 | CASSWGQGSGNTIYF | TGTGCCAGCAGCTGGGGACAGGGCTCTGGAAACACCATATATTTT
14 | . | . | TRBJ1-1 | TRBV28 | CASRVQGSSAEAFF | TGTGCCAGCAGGGTACAGGGTAGTAGTGCTGAAGCTTTCTTT
13 | . | . | TRBJ2-7 | TRBV19 | CASSMRGKDEQYF | TGTGCCAGTAGTATGAGGGGGAAGGACGAGCAGTACTTC
15 | . | . | TRBJ1-2 | TRBV7-2 | CASSQSGIPNYGYTF | TGTGCCAGCAGCCAATCAGGGATTCCTAACTATGGCTACACCTTC
15 | TRBD2 | medium-sized | TRBJ2-1 | TRBV4-2 | CASSQRVSGRNEQFF | TGTGCCAGCAGCCAGAGAGTTAGCGGGAGGAATGAGCAGTTCTTC
14 | . | . | TRBJ2-5 | TRBV30 | CAWATRRPQETQYF | TGTGCCTGGGCCACCCGGCGGCCTCAAGAGACCCAGTACTTC
15 | . | few | TRBJ1-1 | TRBV30 | CAYWPLLRKNTEAFF | TGTGCCTATTGGCCCTTATTACGAAAGAACACTGAAGCTTTCTTT